Described below is a single TCR beta chain sequence and its context. The target antigen is unknown. Amplification targeted the TCR beta CDR3 regions, with RNA transcripts as the source material. The authors performed first-round RT-PCR with HTBI primers and then a second-round multiplex PCR. TCRdb recomputed calls from the multiplex PCR reads with MiXCR, one row per CDR3 protein. The repertoire holds approximately 210,000 distinct CDR3 sequences, with less than 30% as singletons. The length of the CDR3 is 15 residues. In germline, CDR1 is MNHEY, CDR2 SVGEGT. J lost 4 bases, V lost 2 bases, and 8 bases had no gene match. The sample comes from a study of Graves' ophthalmopathy and Graves' hyperthyroidism. The study's findings and limits: A model built from 13 signatures distinguished ophthalmopathy from stable hyperthyroidism with approximately 89% sensitivity and about 80% specificity.

The sequencing sample was made of peripheral blood. The V call is TRBV6-2 or TRBV6-3, the J call TRBJ2-7; TRBD2 matches 7 bases. This TCR was recovered from a man aged 45-60 years with Graves' ophthalmopathy. The CDR3 sequence: CASSYVGRREYEQYF. The CDR3, as DNA: TGTGCCAGCAGTTACGTCGGGAGGAGAGAGTACGAGCAGTACTTC.